This T cell receptor (beta chain) was captured by sequencing in a study of monozygotic twins with inflammatory bowel disease. This CDR3 has 15 residues. UMIs incorporating a 6-nucleotide sample barcode were appended by means of template switching. Following a re-call of the 5' RACE reads, TCRdb has one entry per CDR3 protein and lacks DNA. This listing includes 150,000 to 200,000 distinct CDR3 sequences. Overall study findings and caveats: A distinction between different T cell subtypes was not possible.

As regards this clonotype: Its target is not known.

The material sequenced was blood. This TCR was sampled from a human donor with ulcerative colitis or Crohn's disease, or a healthy co-twin of an affected twin (not recorded which). V is TRBV12-3 or TRBV12-4 and J is TRBJ1-1. The CDR3 spells CASIAFRGVNTEAFF.